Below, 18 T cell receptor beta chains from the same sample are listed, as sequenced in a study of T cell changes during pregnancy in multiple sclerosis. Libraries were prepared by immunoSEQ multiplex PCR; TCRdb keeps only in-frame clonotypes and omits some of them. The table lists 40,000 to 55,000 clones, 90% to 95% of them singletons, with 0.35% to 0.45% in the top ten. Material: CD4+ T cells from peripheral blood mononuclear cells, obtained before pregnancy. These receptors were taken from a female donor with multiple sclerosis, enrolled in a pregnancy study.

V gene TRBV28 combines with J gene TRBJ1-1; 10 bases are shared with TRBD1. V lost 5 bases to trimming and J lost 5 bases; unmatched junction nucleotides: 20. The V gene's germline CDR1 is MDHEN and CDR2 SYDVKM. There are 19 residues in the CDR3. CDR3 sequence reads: CASSASPGTGANLGTEAFF. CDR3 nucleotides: TGTGCCAGCAGTGCCTCTCCCGGGACAGGGGCCAATTTGGGGACTGAAGCTTTCTTT.

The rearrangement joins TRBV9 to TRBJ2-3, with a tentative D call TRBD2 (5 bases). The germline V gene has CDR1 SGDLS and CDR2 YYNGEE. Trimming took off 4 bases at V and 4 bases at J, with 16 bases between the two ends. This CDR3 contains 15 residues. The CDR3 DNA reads TGTGCCAGCAGCTCGGGAATCCAGGTTCCAGATACGCAGTATTTT. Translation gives CASSSGIQVPDTQYF.

CDR3 sequence: CSAGDRASYEQYF. The DNA of the CDR3 is TGCAGCGCGGGGGACAGGGCTAGCTACGAGCAGTACTTC. The chain links TRBV29-1 to TRBJ2-7; TRBD1 matches at 9 bases. V shed 7 bases, J shed 3 bases, and the junction held 7 bases outside the gene matches. This CDR3 region has 13 residues. Germline V gene data show CDR1 as SQVTM and CDR2 as ANQGSEA.

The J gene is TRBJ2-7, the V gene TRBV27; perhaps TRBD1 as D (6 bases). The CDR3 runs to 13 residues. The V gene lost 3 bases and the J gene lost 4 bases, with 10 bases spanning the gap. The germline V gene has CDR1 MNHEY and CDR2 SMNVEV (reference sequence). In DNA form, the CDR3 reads TGTGCCAGCAGTTTGAACAGGGCTTACGAGCAGTACTTC. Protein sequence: CASSLNRAYEQYF.

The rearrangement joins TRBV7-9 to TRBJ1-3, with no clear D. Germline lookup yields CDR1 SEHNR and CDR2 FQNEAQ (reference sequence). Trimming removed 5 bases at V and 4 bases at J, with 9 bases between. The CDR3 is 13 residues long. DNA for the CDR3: TGTGCCAGCAGCCCCGCGGGGGGAAACACCATATATTTT. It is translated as CASSPAGGNTIYF.

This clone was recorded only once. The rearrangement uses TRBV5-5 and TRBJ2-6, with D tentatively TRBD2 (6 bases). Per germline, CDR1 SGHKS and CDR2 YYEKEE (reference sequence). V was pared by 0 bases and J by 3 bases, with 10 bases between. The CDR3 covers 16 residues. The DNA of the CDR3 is TGTGCCAGCAGCTTGGGGCGGGGCGGTGGGGCCAACGTCCTGACTTTC. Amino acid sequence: CASSLGRGGGANVLTF.

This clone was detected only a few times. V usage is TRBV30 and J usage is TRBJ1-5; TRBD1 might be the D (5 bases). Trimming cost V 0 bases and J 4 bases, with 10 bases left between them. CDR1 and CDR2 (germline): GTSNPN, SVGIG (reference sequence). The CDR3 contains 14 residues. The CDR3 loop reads CAWSVGGDNQPQHF. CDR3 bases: TGTGCCTGGAGTGTTGGAGGGGATAATCAGCCCCAGCATTTT.

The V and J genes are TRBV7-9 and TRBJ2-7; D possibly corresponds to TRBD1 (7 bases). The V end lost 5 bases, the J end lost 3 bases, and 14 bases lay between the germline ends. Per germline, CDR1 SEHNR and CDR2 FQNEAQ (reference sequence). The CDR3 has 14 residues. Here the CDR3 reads CASSPPQGGYEQYF. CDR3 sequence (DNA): TGTGCCAGCAGCCCCCCCCAGGGGGGCTACGAGCAGTACTTC.

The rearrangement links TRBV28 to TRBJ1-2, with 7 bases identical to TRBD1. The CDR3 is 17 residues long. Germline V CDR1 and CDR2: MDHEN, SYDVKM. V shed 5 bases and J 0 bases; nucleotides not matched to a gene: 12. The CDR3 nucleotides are TGTGCCAGCAGTCGCCGAGACAGGGTAACAACTAACTATGGCTACACCTTC. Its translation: CASSRRDRVTTNYGYTF.

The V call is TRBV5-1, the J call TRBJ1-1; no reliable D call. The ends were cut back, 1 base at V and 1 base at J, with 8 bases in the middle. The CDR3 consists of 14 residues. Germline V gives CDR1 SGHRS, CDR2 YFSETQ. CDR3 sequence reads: CASSLWSGNTEAFF. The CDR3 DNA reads TGCGCCAGCAGCTTGTGGTCGGGGAACACTGAAGCTTTCTTT.

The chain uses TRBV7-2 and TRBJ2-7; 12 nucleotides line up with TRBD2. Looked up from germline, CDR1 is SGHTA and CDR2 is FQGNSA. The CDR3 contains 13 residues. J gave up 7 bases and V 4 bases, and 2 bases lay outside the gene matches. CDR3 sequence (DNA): TGTGCCAGCAGCTATACTAGCGGGGGGGAGCAGTACTTC. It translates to CASSYTSGGEQYF.

CDR3: CASSQDATSGSDTQYF. CDR3 coding DNA: TGTGCCAGCAGCCAAGACGCGACTAGCGGGAGTGATACGCAGTATTTT. The chain is built from TRBV4-2 and TRBJ2-3; 12 bases are a match to TRBD2. There are 16 residues in the CDR3. CDR1 and CDR2 (germline): LGHNA, YNFKEQ. V dropped 0 bases and J dropped 6; count of bases not matched to a gene: 4.

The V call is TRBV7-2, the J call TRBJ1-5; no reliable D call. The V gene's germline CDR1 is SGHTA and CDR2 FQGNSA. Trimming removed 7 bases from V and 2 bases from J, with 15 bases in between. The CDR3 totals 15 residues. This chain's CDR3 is CASTPNGVGNQPQHF. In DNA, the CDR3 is TGTGCCAGCACCCCAAACGGGGTAGGCAATCAGCCCCAGCATTTT.

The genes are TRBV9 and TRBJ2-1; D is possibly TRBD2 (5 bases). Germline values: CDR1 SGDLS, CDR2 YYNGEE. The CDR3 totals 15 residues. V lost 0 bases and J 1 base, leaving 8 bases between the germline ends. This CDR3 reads CASSVGSASYNEQFF. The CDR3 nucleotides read TGTGCCAGCAGCGTAGGTAGCGCGTCCTACAATGAGCAGTTCTTC.

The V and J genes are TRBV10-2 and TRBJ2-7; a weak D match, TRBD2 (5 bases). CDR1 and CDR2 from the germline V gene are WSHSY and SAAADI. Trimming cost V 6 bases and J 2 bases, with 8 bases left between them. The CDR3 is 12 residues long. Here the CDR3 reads CASRDSPYEQYF. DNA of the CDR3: TGCGCCAGCAGGGACTCCCCCTACGAGCAGTACTTC.

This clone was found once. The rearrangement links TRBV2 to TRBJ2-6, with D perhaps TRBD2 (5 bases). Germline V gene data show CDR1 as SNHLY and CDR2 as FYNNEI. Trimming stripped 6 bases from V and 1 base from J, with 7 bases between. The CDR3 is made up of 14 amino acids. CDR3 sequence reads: CASRRGSGANVLTF. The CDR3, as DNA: TGTGCCAGCAGGCGAGGGTCTGGGGCCAACGTCCTGACTTTC.

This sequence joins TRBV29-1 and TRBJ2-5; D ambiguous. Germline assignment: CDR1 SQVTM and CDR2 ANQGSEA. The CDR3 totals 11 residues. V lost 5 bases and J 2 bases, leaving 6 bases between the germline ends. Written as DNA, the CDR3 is TGCAGCGTTCTACCACAAGAGACCCAGTACTTC. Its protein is CSVLPQETQYF.

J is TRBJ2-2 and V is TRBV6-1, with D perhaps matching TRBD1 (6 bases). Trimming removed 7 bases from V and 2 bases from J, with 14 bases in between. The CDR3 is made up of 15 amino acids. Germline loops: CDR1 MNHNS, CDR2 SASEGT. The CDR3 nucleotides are TGTGCCAGCACCCTCCGACAGGTCAACACCGGGGAGCTGTTTTTT. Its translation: CASTLRQVNTGELFF.